The 18 T cell receptor beta chains below come from one sample, sequenced in a study of T-cell reconstitution after alpha-beta-depleted transplantation in children. TCRbeta library preparation incorporated unique molecular identifiers. TCRdb independently ran MiXCR on the PCR reads; one entry per CDR3 protein. This table holds about 540,000 distinct CDR3 sequences, around 27% found once. The input for sequencing was PBMCs, taken before TCRalphabeta/CD19-depleted stem cell transplant. These TCRs come from a boy less than two years old with Wiskott-Aldrich syndrome, due to receive a stem cell transplant.

The chain uses TRBV5-1 and TRBJ2-2, with TRBD1 as a possible D gene (5 bases). The V and J ends lost 1 base and 0 bases respectively, with 10 bases between them. The germline V gene encodes CDR1 SGHRS and CDR2 YFSETQ. The CDR3 consists of 16 residues. DNA for the CDR3: TGCGCCAGCAGCTTGCCGCCAGGGCCGAACACCGGGGAGCTGTTTTTT. It translates to CASSLPPGPNTGELFF. The full variable domain, its missing parts supplied by reference TRBV5-1 and TRBJ2-2, is KAGVTQTPRYLIKTRGQQVTLSCSPISGHRSVSWYQQTPGQGLQFLFEYFSETQRNKGNFPGRFSGRQFSNSRSEMNVSTLELGDSALYLCASSLPPGPNTGELFFGEGSRLTVL.

CDR3 bases: TGTGCCAGCAGTTTACGCCCCCCTAGCGGGAAATACAATGAGCAGTTCTTC. It specifies CASSLRPPSGKYNEQFF. The chain carries TRBV27 and TRBJ2-1; 9 positions agree with TRBD2. Per germline, CDR1 MNHEY and CDR2 SMNVEV (reference sequence). The CDR3 runs 17 residues. J lost 4 bases, V lost 2 bases, and 9 bases had no gene match.

Only a few counts were recorded for this clonotype. The V call is TRBV5-1, the J call TRBJ2-5; 10 nucleotides match TRBD1. Looked up from germline, CDR1 is SGHRS and CDR2 is YFSETQ. Trimming removed 4 bases from V and 4 bases from J; junction bases left unmatched: 10. This CDR3 spans 16 amino acids. The CDR3 DNA sequence: TGCGCCAGCAGCACTCCTAGGACAGGGGGAGGAGAGACCCAGTACTTC. Translating it yields CASSTPRTGGGETQYF. The whole variable domain, filled in from reference TRBV5-1 and TRBJ2-5, reads KAGVTQTPRYLIKTRGQQVTLSCSPISGHRSVSWYQQTPGQGLQFLFEYFSETQRNKGNFPGRFSGRQFSNSRSEMNVSTLELGDSALYLCASSTPRTGGGETQYFGPGTRLLVL.

The V and J genes are TRBV12-3 or TRBV12-4 and TRBJ1-1; 9 bases fit TRBD1. V lost 5 bases and J lost 5; bases outside the gene matches: 9. The CDR3 has 15 residues. The DNA of the CDR3 is TGTGCCAGCAGTGCTTTAAGCGGACAGGGGACTGAAGCTTTCTTT. Its protein is CASSALSGQGTEAFF.

This clonotype occurred a few times. The chain links TRBV10-1 to TRBJ2-1; tentative D call: TRBD1 (5 bases). The V end lost 5 bases, the J end lost 6 bases, and 14 bases lay between the germline ends. This CDR3 has 14 amino acids. CDR1 is WNHNN, CDR2 SYGVQD, per germline (reference sequence). In DNA form, the CDR3 reads TGCGCCAGCAGTCTGGGGCCAGCTCCCAATGAGCAGTTCTTC. Translating it yields CASSLGPAPNEQFF.

This clonotype was observed a few times. The chain is built from TRBV5-1 and TRBJ2-7; TRBD1 matches 7 bases. The ends lost 5 bases at V and 4 bases at J; junction bases unmatched: 12. The V gene's germline CDR1 is SGHRS and CDR2 YFSETQ. The CDR3 loop spans 15 amino acids. DNA for the CDR3: TGCGCCAGCAGTCGGGATGAAGGGGGCAGATACGAGCAGTACTTC. This codes for CASSRDEGGRYEQYF. Complete variable domain (other parts from reference TRBV5-1 and TRBJ2-7): KAGVTQTPRYLIKTRGQQVTLSCSPISGHRSVSWYQQTPGQGLQFLFEYFSETQRNKGNFPGRFSGRQFSNSRSEMNVSTLELGDSALYLCASSRDEGGRYEQYFGPGTRLTVT.

V gene TRBV27 combines with J gene TRBJ2-1, with a weak D call TRBD2 (6 bases). CDR3 length equals 12 residues. The V gene lost 5 bases and the J gene lost 16 bases, with 18 bases spanning the gap. The germline V gene encodes CDR1 MNHEY and CDR2 SMNVEV (reference sequence). In nucleotides, the CDR3 is TGTGCCAGCAGTCCACTACTAGCTGGTCTATTCTTC. Residues: CASSPLLAGLFF.

Comments on this clonotype: This may arise from a read error, as a much more abundant clone is one base away. The chain combines TRBV20-1 with TRBJ1-5, with D perhaps TRBD1 (6 bases). Per the germline V gene, CDR1 is DFQATT and CDR2 is SNEGSKA (reference sequence). The CDR3 spans 12 residues. Deletions cut 2 bases from V and 6 bases from J, with 8 bases between. In nucleotides, the CDR3 is TGCAGTGCTAGACGGGGGGCTCAGCCCCAGCATTTT. Translating it yields CSARRGAQPQHF.

The rearrangement uses TRBV7-2 and TRBJ2-1; 12 bases match TRBD1. Unmatched junction bases numbered 4, after V lost 1 base and J lost 9 bases. Germline CDR1 is SGHTA and CDR2 is FQGNSA. The CDR3 has 15 residues. CDR3: CASSLGGQGAGEQFF. CDR3 nucleotides: TGTGCCAGCAGCTTAGGGGGACAGGGGGCAGGTGAGCAGTTCTTC.

This clonotype was counted a few times. The chain carries TRBV12-3 or TRBV12-4 and TRBJ2-1; 9 positions agree with TRBD2. This CDR3 contains 13 residues. Unmatched junction bases numbered 8, after V lost 3 bases and J lost 14 bases. In DNA form, the CDR3 reads TGTGCCAGCAGTTTTGGGGTAGCGGGAGTTAAGTTCTTC. Encoded protein: CASSFGVAGVKFF.

The V and J genes are TRBV10-3 and TRBJ2-7; 7 bases line up with TRBD2. Germline V gene lookup returns CDR1 ENHRY and CDR2 SYGVKD. The CDR3 extends over 14 amino acids. V gave up 2 bases and J gave up 3 bases; unmatched junction bases: 4. The DNA of the CDR3 is TGTGCCATCAGTGAGGGACTAGAGGGCTACGAGCAGTACTTC. Its translation is CAISEGLEGYEQYF.

This chain uses TRBV5-1 with TRBJ2-1, with TRBD2 matching 11 bases. In germline, CDR1 is SGHRS, CDR2 YFSETQ. Trimming at V came to 1 base and at J to 0 bases, leaving 9 bases not matched to a gene. The CDR3 spans 19 residues. As DNA, the CDR3 is TGCGCCAGCAGCTTGCTCCTTTCTAGCGGGAGGAGCTCCTACAATGAGCAGTTCTTC. Translating gives CASSLLLSSGRSSYNEQFF.

The chain carries TRBV29-1 and TRBJ1-1; D gene uncertain. V was pared by 1 base and J by 3 bases, with 12 bases between. This CDR3 comprises 14 residues. CDR1 and CDR2 from the germline V gene are SQVTM and ANQGSEA. CDR3 amino acids: CSVEALLRDTEAFF. DNA of the CDR3: TGCAGCGTTGAAGCACTATTAAGGGACACTGAAGCTTTCTTT.

Only a few counts were recorded for this clonotype. This sequence joins TRBV5-1 and TRBJ2-1; D unresolved. V lost 3 bases and J lost 1, with 11 bases in between. Germline V gene lookup returns CDR1 SGHRS and CDR2 YFSETQ. CDR3 size: 15 residues. CDR3 DNA: TGCGCCAGCAGCTCAGATTATGGTTCCTACAATGAGCAGTTCTTC. Translated, it gives CASSSDYGSYNEQFF.

This chain joins TRBV18 and TRBJ1-1; 9 nucleotides agree with TRBD1. Germline V gives CDR1 KGHSH, CDR2 LQKENI. This CDR3 has 14 residues. V gave up 3 bases and J gave up 4 bases; unmatched junction bases: 3. The CDR3 coding sequence is TGTGCCAGCTCACCCGGGACAGGGATCACTGAAGCTTTCTTT. It codes for CASSPGTGITEAFF.

The rearrangement links TRBV20-1 to TRBJ1-3; D uncertain. CDR1 and CDR2 (germline): DFQATT, SNEGSKA (reference sequence). The CDR3 is made up of 14 amino acids. The ends were cut back, 5 bases at V and 0 bases at J, with 11 bases in the middle. The CDR3 region has the DNA TGCAGTGCTGGCGACATGCCCTCTGGAAACACCATATATTTT. Protein: CSAGDMPSGNTIYF.

This clonotype was picked up a small number of times. This sequence joins TRBV11-2 and TRBJ2-3, with 15 bases matching TRBD2. The ends lost 4 bases at V and 1 base at J; junction bases unmatched: 9. The CDR3 has 19 residues. The germline CDR1 and CDR2 sequences are SGHAT and FQNNGV. CDR3 residues: CASSSSGTSGRFGTDTQYF. Written as DNA, the CDR3 is TGTGCCAGCAGCTCATCCGGGACTAGCGGGAGGTTTGGCACAGATACGCAGTATTTT.

This clonotype appeared a few times. The chain combines TRBV20-1 with TRBJ2-7; weak D call: TRBD1 (5 bases). There are 14 residues in the CDR3. Germline loops: CDR1 DFQATT, CDR2 SNEGSKA (reference sequence). V was shortened by 3 bases and J by 0 bases, with 12 bases between the two germline ends. The CDR3 DNA reads as TGCAGTGCTAGGTCTTACAGGAGCTCCTACGAGCAGTACTTC. Amino acid sequence: CSARSYRSSYEQYF.